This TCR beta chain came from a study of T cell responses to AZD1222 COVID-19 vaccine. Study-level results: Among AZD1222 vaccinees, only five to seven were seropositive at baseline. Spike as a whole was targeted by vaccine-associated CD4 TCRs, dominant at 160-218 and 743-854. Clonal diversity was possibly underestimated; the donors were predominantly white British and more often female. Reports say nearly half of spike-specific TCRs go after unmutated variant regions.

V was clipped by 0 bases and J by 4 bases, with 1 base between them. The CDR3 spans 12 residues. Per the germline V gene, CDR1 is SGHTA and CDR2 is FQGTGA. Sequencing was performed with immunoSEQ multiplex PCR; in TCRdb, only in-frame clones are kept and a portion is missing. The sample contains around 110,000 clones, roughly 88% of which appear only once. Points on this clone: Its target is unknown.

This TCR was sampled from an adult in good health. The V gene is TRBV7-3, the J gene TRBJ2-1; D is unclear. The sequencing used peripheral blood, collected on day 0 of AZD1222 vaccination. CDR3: CASSLTYNEQFF. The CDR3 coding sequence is TGTGCCAGCAGCTTAACGTACAATGAGCAGTTCTTC.